What follows are 12 T cell receptor beta chains derived from one specimen sequenced in a study of blood T cells in healthy people across ages (dated by TCRdb to 2014 to 2015). Preparation of the library involved 5' RACE. The sequencer was an Illumina HiSeq 2500. A second PCR of roughly 6 to 11 cycles was run with a J-beta primer mix and a sample-barcoded 5' primer. Using fastp at Q25 and MiXCR, TCRdb reprocessed the public reads and kept productive beta chains. Every entry covers one CDR3 protein and lists the most common genes and DNA from its rows. Within this sample are around 820,000 distinct CDR3 sequences, with approximately 25% of them counted one time only. The ten largest clones take up approximately 4% of the sample. This sample was shared with a second study, whose subject was T cells of mothers and their children.

The sample consisted of blood. The source of these receptors is a boy aged 5 to 17 in good health.

This clonotype was found a few times. The gene calls are TRBV29-1 and TRBJ2-2; no firm D call. V gave up 5 bases and J gave up 4 bases, with 14 bases separating them. Germline CDR1 SQVTM, CDR2 ANQGSEA. The CDR3 spans 14 residues. The CDR3 DNA reads TGCAGCGTTTTATTGGGCAGAGCCACCGGGGAGCTGTTTTTT. This translates into CSVLLGRATGELFF.

The chain is built from TRBV5-1 and TRBJ2-5; no clear D gene. The CDR3 totals 15 residues. Trimming left V 3 bases short and J 5 bases short, with 17 bases between. CDR1 and CDR2 (germline): SGHRS, YFSETQ. The CDR3 DNA reads TGCGCCAGCAGCTCCCCTACGACCCCTGGGGAGACCCAGTACTTC. Encoded protein: CASSSPTTPGETQYF.

This clonotype was seen a few times. Sequence at one end of the junction differs from germline and may be a read error. The rearrangement joins TRBV7-7 to TRBJ2-1; perhaps TRBD2 as D (6 bases). The CDR3 spans 16 residues. Germline V gene sequence: CDR1 SSHAT, CDR2 FNYEAQ (reference sequence). CDR3 residues: CASSLGEVGKYNEQFF. The CDR3 DNA sequence: TGTGCTAGCAGCTTAGGGGAGGTGGGAAAATACAATGAGCAGTTCTTC.

The chain has TRBV27 and TRBJ2-7; D ambiguous. CDR3 length: 13 amino acids. CDR1 is MNHEY and CDR2 is SMNVEV in the germline V gene (reference sequence). Trimming pared 3 bases from V and 4 bases from J, leaving 10 bases between. Here the CDR3 DNA reads TGTGCCAGCAGTTTGCAGGTGGGGTACGAGCAGTACTTC. It codes for CASSLQVGYEQYF.

The chain combines TRBV5-1 with TRBJ2-7, with TRBD1 matching 7 bases. Germline CDR1 and CDR2: SGHRS and YFSETQ. V shed 0 bases, J shed 0 bases, and the junction held 3 bases outside the gene matches. This CDR3 contains 15 residues. CDR3 sequence reads: CASSLGTGDSYEQYF. The CDR3 DNA follows: TGCGCCAGCAGCTTGGGGACAGGAGACTCCTACGAGCAGTACTTC. Full variable domain (missing parts from reference TRBV5-1 and TRBJ2-7): KAGVTQTPRYLIKTRGQQVTLSCSPISGHRSVSWYQQTPGQGLQFLFEYFSETQRNKGNFPGRFSGRQFSNSRSEMNVSTLELGDSALYLCASSLGTGDSYEQYFGPGTRLTVT.

In regard to this clonotype: Sequence at one end of the junction differs from germline and may be a read error. V gene TRBV6-2 or TRBV6-3 combines with J gene TRBJ2-7; TRBD2 matches at 10 bases. Germline V gene sequence: CDR1 MNHEY, CDR2 SVGEGT. CDR3 size: 14 residues. The CDR3 DNA sequence: TGTACCAGCAGAAAAAGCGGGAGGGCCGTCGAGCAGTACTTC. Amino acids: CTSRKSGRAVEQYF.

This clonotype appeared a single time. The J gene is TRBJ1-1, the V gene TRBV9; perhaps TRBD1 as D (5 bases). The V gene lost 3 bases and the J gene lost 3 bases, with 12 bases spanning the gap. From germline, CDR1 is SGDLS and CDR2 YYNGEE. The CDR3 consists of 14 residues. The CDR3 region is CASSEDMGDTEAFF. In nucleotides, the CDR3 is TGTGCCAGCAGCGAGGACATGGGAGACACTGAAGCTTTCTTT.

This clonotype was seen more than once but under ten times. The chain carries TRBV4-1 and TRBJ1-1, with 7 bases that match TRBD1. The CDR3 length is 14 residues. In germline, CDR1 is MGHRA, CDR2 YSYEKL. V trimming: 4 bases; J trimming: 5 bases; junction bases outside the gene matches: 7. CDR3 in DNA: TGCGCCAGCAGCCCCATAGACAGGGTAACTGAAGCTTTCTTT. Protein: CASSPIDRVTEAFF.

This clonotype was observed a few times. V gene TRBV7-2 combines with J gene TRBJ2-5, with TRBD2 identical over 10 bases. Trimming at V came to 5 bases and at J to 3 bases, leaving 6 bases not matched to a gene. Germline-derived CDR1 and CDR2 are SGHTA and FQGNSA. There are 15 residues in the CDR3. The DNA for the CDR3 is TGTGCCAGCAGCCCGACTAGCGGGTTCGAAGAGACCCAGTACTTC. Translating it yields CASSPTSGFEETQYF.

The gene calls are TRBV7-8 and TRBJ2-5; D might be TRBD1 (6 bases). The CDR3 consists of 14 residues. Germline CDR1 is SGHVS and CDR2 is FQNEAQ. Between the trimmed V and J ends, which lost 5 bases and 8 bases, there was a span of 18 bases. The CDR3 coding sequence is TGTGCCAGCAGCCCTCGACAGGTGCAGGAAACCCAGTACTTC. Residues: CASSPRQVQETQYF.

The gene calls are TRBV27 and TRBJ2-2; D possibly corresponds to TRBD2 (5 bases). The CDR3 is made up of 14 amino acids. Trimming removed 6 bases at V and 9 bases at J, with 17 bases between. Germline V gene sequence: CDR1 MNHEY, CDR2 SMNVEV (reference sequence). CDR3 sequence reads: CASRARGGSWELFF. The CDR3 bases are TGTGCCAGCAGAGCCCGGGGTGGGAGTTGGGAGCTGTTTTTT.

This clonotype was counted a few times. V usage is TRBV7-2 and J usage is TRBJ2-6, with D perhaps TRBD2 (6 bases). Germline lookup yields CDR1 SGHTA and CDR2 FQGNSA. There are 17 residues in the CDR3. Trimming took off 2 bases at V and 2 bases at J, with 13 bases between the two ends. The chain's CDR3 is CASSLTRGGAGANVLTF. The CDR3 DNA sequence: TGTGCCAGCAGCTTAACGCGGGGAGGAGCTGGGGCCAACGTCCTGACTTTC.